The 30 T cell receptor beta chains below come from one sample, sequenced in a study of T cells expressing NK-cell markers. TCRdb re-called the 5' RACE reads, yielding one record per CDR3 amino acid sequence without DNA. The sample totals about 260,000 distinct CDR3 sequences; its top ten clones hold 0.39%. Source material: blood T cells: a sorted CD56 or NKG2C T cell subset, CD4+ or CD8+ T cells, or bulk PBMC T cells (not recorded which). The receptors were sampled from a man aged 18 to 29 in good health.

The chain combines TRBV19 with TRBJ2-4; lacking DNA, the TRBD1 call made by TCRdb goes unchecked. The CDR3 contains 16 residues. Per the germline V gene, CDR1 is LNHDA and CDR2 is SQIVND (reference sequence). Here the CDR3 reads CASSIGSPFAKNIQYF. The complete variable domain, with remaining parts taken from reference TRBV19 and TRBJ2-4, reads DGGITQSPKYLFRKEGQNVTLSCEQNLNHDAMYWYRQDPGQGLRLIYYSQIVNDFQKGDIAEGYSVSREKKESFPLTVTSAQKNPTAFYLCASSIGSPFAKNIQYFGAGTRLSVL.

This sequence joins TRBV6-5 and TRBJ2-2; TCRdb lists TRBD1, though no DNA is available to test this call. Germline V lookup: CDR1 MNHEY, CDR2 SVGAGI. The CDR3 is 14 residues long. This CDR3 is CASSSRQFTGELFF.

The chain links TRBV2 to TRBJ2-1; the D call from TCRdb, TRBD1, cannot be confirmed without DNA. The CDR3 runs 16 residues. The germline CDR1 and CDR2 sequences are SNHLY and FYNNEI. This CDR3 is CASSGLRDSSYNEQFF.

The chain carries TRBV5-1 and TRBJ2-2. Germline V gene sequence: CDR1 SGHRS, CDR2 YFSETQ. The CDR3 is 15 amino acids. The CDR3 region is CASSLVAPNTGELFF.

The chain carries TRBV6-5 and TRBJ2-7. CDR3 length: 14 amino acids. In germline, CDR1 is MNHEY, CDR2 SVGAGI. CDR3 residues: CASSYSPGIYEQYF.

V gene TRBV6-5 combines with J gene TRBJ1-4; TCRdb calls TRBD1, which cannot be checked without DNA. The CDR3 is 14 amino acids. Germline V gives CDR1 MNHEY, CDR2 SVGAGI. Here the CDR3 reads CASSFDRGDEKLFF.

The CDR3 reads CSAGRGISENEQFF. The chain links TRBV29-1 to TRBJ2-1; the TCRdb D gene call, TRBD2, has no DNA to confirm it. Germline CDR1 SQVTM, CDR2 ANQGSEA. The CDR3 contains 14 residues.

The gene calls are TRBV12-3 or TRBV12-4 and TRBJ2-1; without DNA, the TCRdb call of TRBD1 cannot be checked. The CDR3 loop spans 15 amino acids. CDR3 sequence reads: CASRLDRGGGNEQFF.

The V and J genes are TRBV3-1 and TRBJ2-7; TCRdb outputs TRBD2, but without DNA this stays unchecked. The germline V gene encodes CDR1 LGHDT and CDR2 YNNKEL (reference sequence). The CDR3 runs 15 residues. CDR3 sequence reads: CASSHGSGRAKEQYF.

The chain uses TRBV9 and TRBJ2-1; TCRdb's assignment of TRBD2 cannot be checked, as there is no DNA. This CDR3 comprises 14 residues. Per germline, CDR1 SGDLS and CDR2 YYNGEE. Here the CDR3 reads CASSVIGSKGEQFF.

The chain recombines TRBV18 with TRBJ1-5; TCRdb calls TRBD1, which cannot be checked without DNA. The CDR3 is made up of 14 amino acids. Germline CDR1 reads KGHSH; CDR2 reads LQKENI. The chain's CDR3 is CASSPQGASQPQHF.

V usage is TRBV29-1 and J usage is TRBJ1-1. The CDR3 totals 14 residues. Germline V gives CDR1 SQVTM, CDR2 ANQGSEA. This chain's CDR3 is CSVVARLSNTEAFF.

The V call is TRBV4-3, the J call TRBJ2-1; TCRdb's D gene call, TRBD1, goes unchecked for lack of DNA. Per the germline V gene, CDR1 is LGHNA and CDR2 is YSLEER. The CDR3 loop spans 17 amino acids. CDR3: CASSQGVVKGQYNEQFF.

V usage is TRBV4-2 and J usage is TRBJ2-7; TCRdb's assignment of TRBD1 cannot be checked, as there is no DNA. Germline lookup yields CDR1 LGHNA and CDR2 YNFKEQ. There are 14 residues in the CDR3. The CDR3 sequence is CASSDGTETYEQYF.

V is TRBV12-3 or TRBV12-4 and J is TRBJ1-5; TCRdb lists TRBD1, though no DNA is available to test this call. CDR3 size: 17 residues. The CDR3 region is CASSSTRQGIGNQPQHF.

The V gene is TRBV20-1, the J gene TRBJ2-6; TCRdb designates TRBD2, a call that cannot be tested without DNA. Germline-derived CDR1 and CDR2 are DFQATT and SNEGSKA (reference sequence). This CDR3 has 18 residues. CDR3: CSALPLEGRGSGANVLTF.

The CDR3 sequence: CSARRAGELGEQYF. The genes are TRBV20-1 and TRBJ2-7; the D gene TCRdb calls, TRBD2, cannot be checked with no DNA. The CDR3 runs to 14 residues. Germline V gives CDR1 DFQATT, CDR2 SNEGSKA (reference sequence).

The chain joins TRBV29-1 to TRBJ2-3; no DNA is available, so the TRBD1 call from TCRdb remains unchecked. Germline lookup yields CDR1 SQVTM and CDR2 ANQGSEA. The CDR3 is made up of 14 amino acids. CDR3 residues: CSGRLQGSTDTQYF.

The chain is built from TRBV7-9 and TRBJ2-1; TCRdb returns TRBD2, unconfirmable since there is no DNA. Germline V CDR1 and CDR2: SEHNR, FQNEAQ (reference sequence). CDR3 length: 15 amino acids. CDR3 region: CASTSASGRANEQFF.

The V call is TRBV7-2, the J call TRBJ2-5. The CDR3 covers 12 residues. Germline V gives CDR1 SGHTA, CDR2 FQGNSA. This CDR3 is CASSYLEETQYF. Variable domain in full (rest from reference TRBV7-2 and TRBJ2-5): GAGVSQSPSNKVTEKGKDVELRCDPISGHTALYWYRQSLGQGLEFLIYFQGNSAPDKSGLPSDRFSAERTGGSVSTLTIQRTQQEDSAVYLCASSYLEETQYFGPGTRLLVL.

The J gene is TRBJ2-7, the V gene TRBV29-1; TCRdb's D call, TRBD1, is unchecked because there is no DNA. Germline CDR1 and CDR2: SQVTM and ANQGSEA. The CDR3 length is 11 residues. The CDR3 protein is CSARTGSEQYF.

The chain carries TRBV9 and TRBJ2-1. Looked up from germline, CDR1 is SGDLS and CDR2 is YYNGEE. The CDR3 runs 18 residues. The CDR3 region is CASSVATGLQSSYNEQFF.

V and J are TRBV11-1 and TRBJ2-5; TCRdb picks TRBD2, but there is no DNA to check that call. Per germline, CDR1 SGHAT and CDR2 FQDESV (reference sequence). This CDR3 is 15 amino acids long. This CDR3 reads CASSPAPGPTETQYF.

V usage is TRBV20-1 and J usage is TRBJ2-5; TCRdb indicates TRBD1, and absent DNA this call remains unverified. The CDR3 has 15 residues. From germline, CDR1 is DFQATT and CDR2 SNEGSKA (reference sequence). The CDR3 region is CSATGQGKYQETQYF.

The CDR3 loop reads CASSTSGQGRNEQFF. This rearrangement joins TRBV12-3 or TRBV12-4 to TRBJ2-1; the D call from TCRdb, TRBD1, cannot be confirmed without DNA. CDR3 length equals 15 residues.

The chain carries TRBV4-2 and TRBJ2-5; no DNA is available, so the TRBD2 call from TCRdb remains unchecked. The CDR3 covers 17 residues. CDR1 is LGHNA, CDR2 YNFKEQ, per germline. The CDR3 is CASSHFQIAGIQETQYF.

J is TRBJ1-3 and V is TRBV6-4; TCRdb lists TRBD1, though no DNA is available to test this call. CDR3 length equals 18 residues. From germline, CDR1 is MRHNA and CDR2 SNTAGT. This CDR3 reads CASSDGPRDPPSGNTIYF.

The chain links TRBV20-1 to TRBJ2-7; the TCRdb D gene call, TRBD2, has no DNA to confirm it. The CDR3 has 15 residues. Germline CDR1 DFQATT, CDR2 SNEGSKA (reference sequence). The CDR3 loop reads CSAPWTSGRPHEQYF.

The CDR3 protein is CASKGQGRYEQYF. This chain connects TRBV28 to TRBJ2-7; TCRdb's D call of TRBD1 is untestable without DNA. This CDR3 contains 13 residues. Germline CDR1 and CDR2: MDHEN and SYDVKM. The variable domain in full, completed from reference TRBV28 and TRBJ2-7, reads DVKVTQSSRYLVKRTGEKVFLECVQDMDHENMFWYRQDPGLGLRLIYFSYDVKMKEKGDIPEGYSVSREKKERFSLILESASTNQTSMYLCASKGQGRYEQYFGPGTRLTVT.

The chain couples TRBV20-1 to TRBJ2-1. The CDR3 has 14 amino acids. Germline values: CDR1 DFQATT, CDR2 SNEGSKA (reference sequence). The CDR3 region is CSAREPSSYNEQFF.